The clone carrying this T cell receptor (beta chain) was seen ten or more times. This entry comes from a study of neurological immune-mediated disorders. Trimming removed 2 bases from V and 0 bases from J, with 12 bases in between. CDR1 is KGHDR and CDR2 is SFDVKD in the germline V gene. CDR3 size: 17 residues. Sorted libraries were made with some 930,000 CD4+ or CD8+ T cells. MiXCR, run by TCRdb on the 5' RACE reads, gives a single entry per CDR3 protein. The data show some 27,000 distinct CDR3 sequences, less than 25% seen once. The sequencing sample was made of CD4+ T cells from blood. The source of this sequence is a man aged 50 to 60 with HTLV-1-associated myelopathy (HAM/TSP). This rearrangement joins TRBV24-1 to TRBJ2-2, with D hard to call. As DNA, the CDR3 is TGTGCCACCAGTGATTCCTCGCGGACCGCGAACACCGGGGAGCTGTTTTTT. It yields the protein CATSDSSRTANTGELFF.